This T cell receptor (beta chain) derives from a study of T cell responses to AZD1222 COVID-19 vaccine. Whole-study results and caveats: Donor demographics were predominantly white British with a female majority; clonal diversity may be underestimated.

Note on this clone: Its antigen is not known.

V was trimmed by 5 bases and J by 10 bases, leaving 14 bases between them. This CDR3 comprises 12 residues. Germline CDR1 reads LGHDT; CDR2 reads YNNKEL (reference sequence). Measured with immunoSEQ multiplex PCR; TCRdb has only the in-frame clones, and not every one. The sample consists of roughly 98,000 clones, 84% of them appearing once. The sequence was collected from an adult who received the AZD1222 COVID-19 vaccine. Sequencing was performed on peripheral blood, taken 28 days after the second AZD1222 dose. The chain recombines TRBV3-1 (or the pseudogene TRBV3-2) with TRBJ1-1; D is unclear. Here the CDR3 reads CASSKAPWGAFF. The CDR3 nucleotides read TGTGCCAGCAGCAAAGCCCCGTGGGGAGCTTTCTTT.